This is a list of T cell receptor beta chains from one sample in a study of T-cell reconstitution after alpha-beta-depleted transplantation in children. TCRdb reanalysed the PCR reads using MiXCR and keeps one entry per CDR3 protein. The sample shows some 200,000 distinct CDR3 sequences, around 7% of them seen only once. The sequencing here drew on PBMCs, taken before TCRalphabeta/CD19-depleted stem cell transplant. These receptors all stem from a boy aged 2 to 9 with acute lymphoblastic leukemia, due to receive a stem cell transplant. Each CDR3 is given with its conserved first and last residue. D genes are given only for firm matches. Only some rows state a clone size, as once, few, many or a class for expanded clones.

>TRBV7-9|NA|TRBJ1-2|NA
CASSFIDTEGGYTF
TGTGCCAGCAGCTTTATCGACACGGAGGGCGGCTACACCTTC
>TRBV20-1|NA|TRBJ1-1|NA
CSARDREYSEAFF
TGCAGTGCTAGAGATCGTGAGTACAGCGAAGCTTTCTTT
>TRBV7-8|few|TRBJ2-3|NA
CASSLAPDRTSTDTQYF
TGTGCCAGCAGCTTAGCGCCGGACAGAACTAGCACAGATACGCAGTATTTT
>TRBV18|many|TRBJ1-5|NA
CASSPGFNQPQHF
TGTGCCAGCTCACCAGGGTTCAATCAGCCCCAGCATTTT
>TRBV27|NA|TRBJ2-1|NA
CASSRGTRPSNEQFF
TGTGCCAGCAGTAGGGGGACACGGCCGTCAAATGAGCAGTTCTTC
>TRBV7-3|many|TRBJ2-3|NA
CASSGPWEGATQYF
TGTGCCAGCAGCGGCCCTTGGGAGGGGGCTACGCAGTATTTT
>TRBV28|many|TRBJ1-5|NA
CASSFRGDQPQHF
TGTGCCAGCAGTTTCCGAGGGGACCAGCCCCAGCATTTT
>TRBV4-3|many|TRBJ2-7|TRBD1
CASSQDFGRGYEQYF
TGCGCCAGCAGCCAAGACTTCGGCAGGGGGTACGAGCAGTACTTC
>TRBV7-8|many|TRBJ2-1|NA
CASSLSLGGNNEQFF
TGTGCCAGCAGCTTAAGTCTAGGAGGGAACAATGAGCAGTTCTTC
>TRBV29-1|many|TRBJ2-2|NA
CSVEGNTGELFF
TGCAGCGTTGAAGGCAACACCGGGGAGCTGTTTTTT
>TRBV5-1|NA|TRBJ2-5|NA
CASSFNQGRETQYF
TGCGCCAGCAGCTTTAACCAGGGGCGAGAGACCCAGTACTTC
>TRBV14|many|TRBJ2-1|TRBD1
CASSQGPGQGREQFF
TGTGCCAGCAGCCAAGGCCCCGGACAGGGCCGGGAGCAGTTCTTC
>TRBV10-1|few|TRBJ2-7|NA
CASGTGATEAYEQYF
TGCGCCAGCGGTACCGGGGCCACTGAGGCCTACGAGCAGTACTTC
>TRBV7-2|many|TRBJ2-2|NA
CASSFDSPNTGELFF
TGTGCCAGCAGCTTCGACAGCCCGAACACCGGGGAGCTGTTTTTT
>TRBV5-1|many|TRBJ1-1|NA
CASSLYHRDGTEAFF
TGCGCCAGCAGCTTGTACCACAGGGATGGCACTGAAGCTTTCTTT
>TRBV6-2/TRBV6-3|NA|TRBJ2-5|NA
CASRPPGRAQETQYF
TGTGCCAGCAGACCTCCGGGCAGGGCACAAGAGACCCAGTACTTC
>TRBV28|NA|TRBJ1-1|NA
CASSPRVEITEAFF
TGTGCCAGCAGTCCCCGTGTGGAGATCACTGAAGCTTTCTTT
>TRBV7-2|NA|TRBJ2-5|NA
CASSLATGSETQYF
TGTGCCAGCAGCTTGGCAACAGGGTCAGAGACCCAGTACTTC